This TCR beta chain was recovered during a study of blood T cell repertoires in COVID-19. The overall study: Material from acute and convalescent COVID-19 was sourced from the United States, Italy and Spain.

The germline V gene has CDR1 LNHDA and CDR2 SQIVND (reference sequence). Trimming stripped 7 bases from V and 13 bases from J, with 17 bases between. This CDR3 spans 12 amino acids. The data were produced by immunoSEQ multiplex PCR, yet TCRdb's version contains in-frame clones alone and is incomplete. Here the sample spans tens of thousands of clones, 75% to 90% being singletons. The sequence derives from a woman aged 80 or over with active or convalescent COVID-19. This rearrangement joins TRBV19 to TRBJ2-4, with D perhaps TRBD1 (5 bases). The sequencing sample was made of peripheral blood. The DNA of the CDR3 is TGTGCCAGTACAGAGCAGGGTTTACGCCAGTACTTC. As protein: CASTEQGLRQYF.